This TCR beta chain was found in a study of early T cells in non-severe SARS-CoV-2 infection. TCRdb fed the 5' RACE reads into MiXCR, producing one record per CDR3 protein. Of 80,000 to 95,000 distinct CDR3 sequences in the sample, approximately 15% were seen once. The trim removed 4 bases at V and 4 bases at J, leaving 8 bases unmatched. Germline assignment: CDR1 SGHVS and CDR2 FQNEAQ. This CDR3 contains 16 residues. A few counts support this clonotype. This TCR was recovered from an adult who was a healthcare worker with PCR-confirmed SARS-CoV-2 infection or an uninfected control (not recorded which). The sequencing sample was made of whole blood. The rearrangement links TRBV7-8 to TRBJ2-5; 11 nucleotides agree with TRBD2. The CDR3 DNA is TGTGCCAGCAGCTCCGGGACTAGCGGAGCCCTAGAGACCCAGTACTTC. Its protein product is CASSSGTSGALETQYF.